Sequencing of this TCR beta chain was carried out in a study of T cells in Graves' hyperthyroidism and ophthalmopathy. TCR beta CDR3 sequences were amplified from RNA transcripts. With the HTBI primer set, the TCR CDR3 went through a first round of RT-PCR. TCRdb processed the multiplex PCR reads anew with MiXCR; each CDR3 protein has one entry. The sample lists 530,000 or so distinct CDR3 sequences, approximately 17% seen once, with approximately 16% in the top ten. V was pared by 7 bases and J by 4 bases, with 3 bases of the junction left unmatched. This CDR3 has 11 amino acids. Looked up from germline, CDR1 is DFQATT and CDR2 is SNEGSKA (reference sequence). Ophthalmopathy in the patients scored at least 3 on Clinical Activity Score and at least 4 on NOSPECS grade, lasting under 3 months. The PBMCs had their origin in approximately 10 ml of fresh peripheral blood.

The chain employs TRBV20-1 and TRBJ1-1, with 7 bases lining up with TRBD1. Sequenced sample: blood. This TCR derives from a woman aged 18-30 years with Graves' ophthalmopathy. Here the CDR3 reads CSGTGATEAFF. The CDR3, as DNA: TGCAGTGGAACAGGGGCCACTGAAGCTTTCTTT.